This T cell receptor (beta chain) is drawn from a study of shared clonotypes between healthy human individuals. As for the study in general: The donor group consisted of two women and a few men, aged 18 to 49.

Cells designated naive CD8 were CD45RO-negative and were positively selected for CCR7, with terminally differentiated effector memory CD45RA+ cells excluded. All the donors were Caucasian adults who lived in Nashville, Tennessee. Clones were sequenced by immunoSEQ multiplex PCR, and TCRdb holds only the in-frame ones, with some missing. This table has about 2.1 million clones, about 93% appearing once. The source material was naive CD8+ T cells from PBMCs. The sequence was obtained from a man aged 18 to 35 in good health. Some clones in this sample may be carry-over from other donors' samples.

CDR3 residues: CASSDSRDPSQTQYF. The CDR3 DNA reads as TGTGCCAGCAGTGACTCTAGGGACCCCAGTCAGACCCAGTACTTC. The chain joins TRBV6-4 to TRBJ2-5; D could derive from TRBD1 or TRBD2 (5 bases each). Trimming shortened V by 0 bases and J by 6 bases, and 14 bases separated the two germline ends. This CDR3 is 15 amino acids long. The germline gives CDR1 MRHNA, CDR2 SNTAGT.